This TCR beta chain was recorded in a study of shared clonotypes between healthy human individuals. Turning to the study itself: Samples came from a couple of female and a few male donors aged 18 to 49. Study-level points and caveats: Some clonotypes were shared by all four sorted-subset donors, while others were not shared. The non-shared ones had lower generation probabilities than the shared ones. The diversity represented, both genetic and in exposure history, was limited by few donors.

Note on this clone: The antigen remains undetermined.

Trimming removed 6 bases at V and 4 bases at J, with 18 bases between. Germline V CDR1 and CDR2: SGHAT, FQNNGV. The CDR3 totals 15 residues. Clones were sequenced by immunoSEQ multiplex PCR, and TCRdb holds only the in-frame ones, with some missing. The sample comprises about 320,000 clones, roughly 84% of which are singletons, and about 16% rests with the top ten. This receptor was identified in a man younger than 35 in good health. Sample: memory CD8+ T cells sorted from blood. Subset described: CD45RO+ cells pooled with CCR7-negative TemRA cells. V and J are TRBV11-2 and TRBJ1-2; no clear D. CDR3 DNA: TGTGCCAGCAGAAAATGGGGTTCTGGCATCTATGGCTACACCTTC. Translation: CASRKWGSGIYGYTF.